The clone carrying this TCR beta chain has at least ten counts. Alongside a J-beta primer mix, a sample-barcoded 5' primer served in a second PCR lasting roughly 6 to 11 cycles. MiXCR was run by TCRdb on the 5' RACE reads, yielding one entry per CDR3 protein. The table lists 790,000 or so distinct CDR3 sequences, about half of them singletons. The record originates from a study of blood T cells in healthy people across ages. V was pared by 3 bases and J by 5 bases, with 7 bases between. Germline CDR1 MNHEY, CDR2 SMNVEV (reference sequence). The CDR3 is 12 amino acids. Sequencing was carried out using blood. The TCR originated in a man aged 80 or over in good health. The V gene is TRBV27, the J gene TRBJ2-5; D is ambiguous. The CDR3 DNA is TGTGCCAGCAGTTTTGAAGGGGAGACCCAGTACTTC. It encodes CASSFEGETQYF.